Below, 15 T cell receptor beta chains from the same sample are listed, as sequenced in a study of graft-versus-host responses after intestinal transplantation. The data were produced by immunoSEQ multiplex PCR, yet TCRdb's version contains in-frame clones alone and is incomplete. The sample comprises 130,000 to 150,000 clones, nearly 95% of which are singletons, and roughly 0.19% rests with the top ten. These TCRs are of unknown antigen specificity. The starting material was unstimulated CD4+ T cells sorted from spleen or lymph node cells, obtained before intestinal transplant. The receptors were sampled from a human donor who received an intestinal transplant.

The chain links TRBV6-4 to TRBJ2-1; TRBD2 matches 8 bases. J gave up 6 bases and V 4 bases, and 5 bases lay outside the gene matches. CDR3 length equals 14 residues. Germline assignment: CDR1 MRHNA and CDR2 SNTAGT. CDR3 DNA sequence: TGTGCCAGCAGTGCCAGCGGGAGCCGCAATGAGCAGTTCTTC. It is translated as CASSASGSRNEQFF.

On this clone: An end of the junction differs from the germline gene, which may be a read error. This chain links TRBV5-1 with TRBJ2-2; D possibly corresponds to TRBD1 (5 bases). This CDR3 region has 15 residues. CDR1 SGHRS and CDR2 YFSETQ come from the germline V gene. CDR3 sequence (DNA): TGCGCCAGCACCTTGGAAGGGGCCCACACCGGGGAGCTGTTTTTT. This gives the protein CASTLEGAHTGELFF.

The chain employs TRBV27 and TRBJ2-7; D assignment may be TRBD1 or TRBD2 (5 bases each). Germline V gives CDR1 MNHEY, CDR2 SMNVEV (reference sequence). Trimming cost V 5 bases and J 5 bases, with 25 bases left between them. The CDR3 contains 17 residues. CDR3 sequence: CASSQGRGHSVHHEQYF. The CDR3 DNA sequence: TGTGCCAGCAGTCAAGGGAGAGGACACTCGGTACACCACGAGCAGTACTTC.

The rearrangement uses TRBV5-1 and TRBJ2-7, with 7 bases aligning to TRBD2. Germline V gives CDR1 SGHRS, CDR2 YFSETQ. With 0 bases clipped from V and 3 bases from J, the junction kept 3 bases outside the gene matches. The CDR3 has 14 amino acids. The CDR3 loop reads CASSLAGGLYEQYF. The CDR3 DNA sequence: TGCGCCAGCAGCTTGGCGGGGGGTCTCTACGAGCAGTACTTC.

The chain carries TRBV10-1 and TRBJ1-1, with TRBD1 matching 11 bases. The germline V gene encodes CDR1 WNHNN and CDR2 SYGVQD (reference sequence). The CDR3 extends over 15 amino acids. With V trimmed by 6 bases and J by 7 bases, 10 bases remained unmatched. The CDR3 DNA reads TGCGCCAGCAGGGAGGACAGGGGGCTCGAAGGTGAAGCTTTCTTT. Encoded protein: CASREDRGLEGEAFF.

The chain combines TRBV28 with TRBJ1-5, with 9 nucleotides matching TRBD1. With 5 bases clipped from V and 3 bases from J, the junction kept 8 bases outside the gene matches. Germline V gene sequence: CDR1 MDHEN, CDR2 SYDVKM. This CDR3 contains 16 residues. This CDR3 reads CASSPGTGMVNQPQHF. CDR3 DNA sequence: TGTGCCAGCAGTCCCGGGACAGGGATGGTCAATCAGCCCCAGCATTTT. Combining the CDR3 with reference TRBV28 and TRBJ1-5 gives the whole variable domain DVKVTQSSRYLVKRTGEKVFLECVQDMDHENMFWYRQDPGLGLRLIYFSYDVKMKEKGDIPEGYSVSREKKERFSLILESASTNQTSMYLCASSPGTGMVNQPQHFGDGTRLSIL.

The DNA for the CDR3 is TGTGCCAGCAGTGAAAACACTGAAGCTTTCTTT. Protein sequence: CASSENTEAFF. V gene TRBV6-1 combines with J gene TRBJ1-1; D call uncertain. Germline CDR1 and CDR2: MNHNS and SASEGT. The CDR3 runs 11 residues. The V end was cut by 2 bases, the J end by 2 bases, with 0 bases between.

The chain employs TRBV7-3 and TRBJ2-7; a possible D gene is TRBD1 (6 bases). Germline V CDR1 and CDR2: SGHTA, FQGTGA. The CDR3 contains 15 residues. V lost 3 bases and J lost 2, with 14 bases in between. For the CDR3, the DNA is TGTGCCAGCAGCTTCTCGCAGGGGCTGGCCTACGAGCAGTACTTC. This sequence encodes CASSFSQGLAYEQYF.

This clone showed up just a few times. The chain links TRBV25-1 to TRBJ2-1; TRBD2 is a possible D gene (6 bases). With 2 bases removed from V and 7 bases from J, the gap between germline ends came to 9 bases. Germline V gene sequence: CDR1 MGHDK, CDR2 SYGVNS. The CDR3 length is 13 residues. CDR3 region: CASSEGGRNEQFF. CDR3 in DNA: TGTGCCAGCAGTGAAGGAGGGCGGAATGAGCAGTTCTTC.

This clone was recorded only once. The chain recombines TRBV10-3 with TRBJ2-1; TRBD2 aligns across 14 bases. From germline, CDR1 is ENHRY and CDR2 SYGVKD. V gave up 0 bases and J gave up 8 bases; unmatched junction bases: 6. This CDR3 is built from 17 residues. CDR3 bases: TGTGCCATCAGTGAGTCGAGGGGACTAGCGGGGGATTATGAGCAGTTCTTC. Its translation: CAISESRGLAGDYEQFF.

The chain is built from TRBV5-1 and TRBJ1-1, with D maybe TRBD1 (5 bases). V was shortened by 6 bases and J by 4 bases, with 13 bases between the two germline ends. This CDR3 has 13 amino acids. Germline V gene sequence: CDR1 SGHRS, CDR2 YFSETQ. This chain's CDR3 is CASNLAGLTEAFF. Written as DNA, the CDR3 is TGCGCCAGCAATCTTGCAGGGCTCACTGAAGCTTTCTTT.

The rearrangement links TRBV11-1 to TRBJ2-7; D gene uncertain. V was cut by 4 bases and J by 0 bases, with 10 bases left in between. The CDR3 runs 14 residues. CDR1 is SGHAT and CDR2 is FQDESV in the germline V gene (reference sequence). CDR3 loop: CASSWVESSYEQYF. DNA for the CDR3: TGTGCCAGCAGCTGGGTAGAAAGCTCCTACGAGCAGTACTTC.

V usage is TRBV5-5 and J usage is TRBJ1-5, with TRBD1 matching 12 bases. The germline gives CDR1 SGHKS, CDR2 YYEKEE (reference sequence). The CDR3 is 17 amino acids. Germline trimming cut 1 base from V and 8 bases from J; bases unmatched to any gene: 10. The CDR3 spells CASSLLGTGGAEKPQHF. For the CDR3, the DNA is TGTGCCAGCAGCTTGCTTGGGACAGGGGGCGCGGAAAAGCCCCAGCATTTT.

This clone has only one observation. The chain uses TRBV9 and TRBJ1-1; a weak D match, TRBD1 (5 bases). Germline CDR1 is SGDLS and CDR2 is YYNGEE. This CDR3 region has 15 residues. The V end lost 0 bases, the J end lost 0 bases, and 9 bases lay between the germline ends. CDR3 sequence (DNA): TGTGCCAGCAGCGTAGTAGAGGGGATGAACACTGAAGCTTTCTTT. As protein: CASSVVEGMNTEAFF.

The rearrangement links TRBV30 to TRBJ1-1; D is possibly TRBD1 (6 bases). This CDR3 contains 14 residues. The ends were cut back, 2 bases at V and 0 bases at J, with 10 bases in the middle. CDR1 and CDR2 (germline): GTSNPN, SVGIG (reference sequence). The CDR3 coding sequence is TGTGCCTGGAGTCCGGACAGCATGAACACTGAAGCTTTCTTT. Translating it yields CAWSPDSMNTEAFF.